This T cell receptor beta chain is from a study of cytomegalovirus exposure and HLA in healthy donors. With 60 Vbeta and 13 Jbeta primers, the PCR was carried out. Sequencing was performed with immunoSEQ multiplex PCR; in TCRdb, only in-frame clones are kept and a portion is missing. The profile shows 80,000 to 130,000 clones, around three quarters of them singletons. This clone was observed a single time. The CDR3 runs to 16 residues. Per germline, CDR1 SGDLS and CDR2 YYNGEE. V lost 3 bases and J lost 2, with 16 bases in between. The sequenced sample consisted of PBMCs. The receptor was isolated from a woman in her 50s in good health and CMV-seropositive. The chain carries TRBV9 and TRBJ2-3; TRBD2 is a possible D gene (7 bases). In DNA form, the CDR3 reads TGTGCCAGCAGCGCCTTTGGGGGGGCGGTCACAGATACGCAGTATTTT. Amino acid sequence: CASSAFGGAVTDTQYF.